This record concerns one T cell receptor beta chain sequence. TCRdb's copy holds only in-frame clones and misses some; the assay was immunoSEQ multiplex PCR. This sample has about 270,000 clones, with around 81% found just once. The data were taken from a study of blood T cell repertoires in COVID-19. This CDR3 is built from 15 residues. V was shortened by 4 bases and J by 2 bases, with 15 bases between the two germline ends. Germline V gene sequence: CDR1 SGHRS, CDR2 YFSETQ. This rearrangement joins TRBV5-1 to TRBJ2-5; tentative D call: TRBD2 (5 bases). The receptor's source is a woman aged 55-70 years with active or convalescent COVID-19. Sequenced: peripheral blood. CDR3 loop: CASSTGPAGQETQYF. CDR3 nucleotides: TGCGCCAGCAGCACGGGCCCGGCGGGTCAAGAGACCCAGTACTTC.